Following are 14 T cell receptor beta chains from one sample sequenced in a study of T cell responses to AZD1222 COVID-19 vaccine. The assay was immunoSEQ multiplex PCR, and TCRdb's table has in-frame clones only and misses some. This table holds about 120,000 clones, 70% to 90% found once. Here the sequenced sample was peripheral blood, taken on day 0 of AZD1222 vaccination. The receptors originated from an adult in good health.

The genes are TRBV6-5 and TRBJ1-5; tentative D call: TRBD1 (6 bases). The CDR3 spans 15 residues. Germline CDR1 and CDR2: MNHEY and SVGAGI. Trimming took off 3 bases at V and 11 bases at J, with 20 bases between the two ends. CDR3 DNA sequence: TGTGCCAGCAGTTATTCCGGGACACAACAGTCTGCCCAGCATTTT. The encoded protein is CASSYSGTQQSAQHF.

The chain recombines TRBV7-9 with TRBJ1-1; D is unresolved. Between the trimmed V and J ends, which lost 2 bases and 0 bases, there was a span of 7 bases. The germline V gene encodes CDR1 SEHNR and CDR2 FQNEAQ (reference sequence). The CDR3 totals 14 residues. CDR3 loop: CASSLTTVNTEAFF. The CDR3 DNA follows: TGTGCCAGCAGCTTAACGACGGTGAACACTGAAGCTTTCTTT.

The CDR3 DNA is TGTGCCAGCACCCCTCAAAGTGGCCGAGGACCCTTTCAGCCCCAGCATTTT. Amino acids: CASTPQSGRGPFQPQHF. This chain joins TRBV28 and TRBJ1-5; D not certain. Germline V CDR1 and CDR2: MDHEN, SYDVKM. V lost 7 bases and J 6 bases, leaving 25 bases between the germline ends. The CDR3 runs 17 residues.

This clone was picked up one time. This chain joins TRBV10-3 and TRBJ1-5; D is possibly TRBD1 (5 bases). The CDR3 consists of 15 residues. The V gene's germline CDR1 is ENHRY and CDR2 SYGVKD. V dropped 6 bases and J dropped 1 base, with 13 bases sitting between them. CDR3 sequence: CAISPSRGSNQPQHF. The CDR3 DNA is TGTGCCATCAGCCCCAGTCGGGGGAGCAATCAGCCCCAGCATTTT.

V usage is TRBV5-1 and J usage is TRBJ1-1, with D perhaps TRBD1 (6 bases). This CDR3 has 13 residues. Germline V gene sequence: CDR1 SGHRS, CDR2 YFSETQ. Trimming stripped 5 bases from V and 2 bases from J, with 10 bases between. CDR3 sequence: CASRWDINTEAFF. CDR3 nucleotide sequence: TGCGCCAGCAGGTGGGACATTAACACTGAAGCTTTCTTT. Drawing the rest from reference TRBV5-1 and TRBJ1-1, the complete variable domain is KAGVTQTPRYLIKTRGQQVTLSCSPISGHRSVSWYQQTPGQGLQFLFEYFSETQRNKGNFPGRFSGRQFSNSRSEMNVSTLELGDSALYLCASRWDINTEAFFGQGTRLTVV.

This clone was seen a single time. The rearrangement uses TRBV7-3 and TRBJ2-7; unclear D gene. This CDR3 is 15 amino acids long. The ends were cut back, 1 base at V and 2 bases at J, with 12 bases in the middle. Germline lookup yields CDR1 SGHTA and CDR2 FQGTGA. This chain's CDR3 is CASSLNFGPTYEQYF. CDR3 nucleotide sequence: TGTGCCAGCAGCTTAAATTTCGGCCCAACCTACGAGCAGTACTTC.

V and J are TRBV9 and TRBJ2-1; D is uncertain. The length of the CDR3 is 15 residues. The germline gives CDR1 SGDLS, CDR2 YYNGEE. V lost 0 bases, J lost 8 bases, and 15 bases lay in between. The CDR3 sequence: CASSVVTGLRDEQFF. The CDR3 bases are TGTGCCAGCAGCGTAGTAACGGGCCTGCGCGATGAGCAGTTCTTC.

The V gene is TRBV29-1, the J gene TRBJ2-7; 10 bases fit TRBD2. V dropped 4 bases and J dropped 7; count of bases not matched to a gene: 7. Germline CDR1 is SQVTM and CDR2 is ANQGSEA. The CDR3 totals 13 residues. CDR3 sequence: CSVGTSGLYEQYF. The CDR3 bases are TGCAGCGTTGGGACTAGCGGCCTGTATGAGCAGTACTTC.

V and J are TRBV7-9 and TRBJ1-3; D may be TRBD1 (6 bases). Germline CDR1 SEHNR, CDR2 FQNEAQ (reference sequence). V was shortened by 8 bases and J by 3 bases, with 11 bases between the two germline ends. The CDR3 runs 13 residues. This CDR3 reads CASDRSLGNTIYF. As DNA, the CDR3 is TGTGCCAGCGACAGGTCGCTTGGAAACACCATATATTTT.

Written as DNA, the CDR3 is TGTGCCAGCCGTCTCGAAGAGACCCAGTACTTC. Amino acids: CASRLEETQYF. The chain recombines TRBV28 with TRBJ2-5; D not certain. Looked up from germline, CDR1 is MDHEN and CDR2 is SYDVKM. The CDR3 sequence is 11 residues long. The V gene lost 8 bases and the J gene lost 3 bases, with 7 bases spanning the gap.

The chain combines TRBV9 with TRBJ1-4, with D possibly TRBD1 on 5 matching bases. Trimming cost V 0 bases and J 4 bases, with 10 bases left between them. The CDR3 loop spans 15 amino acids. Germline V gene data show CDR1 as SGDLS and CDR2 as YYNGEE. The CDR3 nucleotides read TGTGCCAGCAGCGTAGATGGGGCGTTTAATGAAAAACTGTTTTTT. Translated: CASSVDGAFNEKLFF. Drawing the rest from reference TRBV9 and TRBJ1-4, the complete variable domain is DSGVTQTPKHLITATGQRVTLRCSPRSGDLSVYWYQQSLDQGLQFLIQYYNGEERAKGNILERFSAQQFPDLHSELNLSSLELGDSALYFCASSVDGAFNEKLFFGSGTQLSVL.

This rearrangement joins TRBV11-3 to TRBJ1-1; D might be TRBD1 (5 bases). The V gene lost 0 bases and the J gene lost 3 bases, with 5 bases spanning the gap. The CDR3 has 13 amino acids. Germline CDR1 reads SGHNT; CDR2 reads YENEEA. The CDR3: CASSLEQDTEAFF. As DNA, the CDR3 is TGTGCCAGCAGCTTAGAACAGGACACTGAAGCTTTCTTT. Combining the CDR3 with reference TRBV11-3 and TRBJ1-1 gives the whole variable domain EAGVVQSPRYKIIEKKQPVAFWCNPISGHNTLYWYLQNLGQGPELLIRYENEEAVDDSQLPKDRFSAERLKGVDSTLKIQPAELGDSAVYLCASSLEQDTEAFFGQGTRLTVV.

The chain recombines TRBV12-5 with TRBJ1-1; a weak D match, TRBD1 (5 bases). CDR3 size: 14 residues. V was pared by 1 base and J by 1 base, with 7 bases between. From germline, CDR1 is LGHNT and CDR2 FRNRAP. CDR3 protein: CASGLDGGNTEAFF. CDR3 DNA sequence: TGTGCTAGTGGTTTGGACGGGGGGAACACTGAAGCTTTCTTT. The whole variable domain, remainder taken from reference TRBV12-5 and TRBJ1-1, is DARVTQTPRHKVTEMGQEVTMRCQPILGHNTVFWYRQTMMQGLELLAYFRNRAPLDDSGMPKDRFSAEMPDATLATLKIQPSEPRDSAVYFCASGLDGGNTEAFFGQGTRLTVV.

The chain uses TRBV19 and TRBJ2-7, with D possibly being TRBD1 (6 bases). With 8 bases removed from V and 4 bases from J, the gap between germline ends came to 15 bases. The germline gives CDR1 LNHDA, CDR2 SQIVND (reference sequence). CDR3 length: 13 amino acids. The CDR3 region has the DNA TGTGCCAGTTCTGAACAGAGGGGGTACGAGCAGTACTTC. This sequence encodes CASSEQRGYEQYF.